Each of the 3 T cell receptor beta chains below was sequenced from the same sample in a study of control samples from healthy donors and cancer patients. Data came from immunoSEQ multiplex PCR; TCRdb stores just in-frame clones and leaves some out. The sample has some 130,000 clones, about 92% seen once. The sequenced sample was blood. The source is a woman aged 50 to 65 in good health.

The CDR3 loop reads CASTPGHPLEAFF. The CDR3 nucleotides are TGTGCCAGTACTCCGGGACACCCACTTGAAGCTTTCTTT. V usage is TRBV19 and J usage is TRBJ1-1; D perhaps matches TRBD1 (6 bases). Germline V lookup: CDR1 LNHDA, CDR2 SQIVND (reference sequence). V lost 7 bases, J lost 7 bases, and 16 bases lay in between. This CDR3 spans 13 amino acids.

The chain carries TRBV19 and TRBJ2-2; 8 nucleotides match TRBD1. Unmatched junction bases numbered 7, after V lost 6 bases and J lost 7 bases. The CDR3 spans 14 residues. Germline values: CDR1 LNHDA, CDR2 SQIVND (reference sequence). The CDR3 here is CASSSTGVDGELFF. CDR3 nucleotide sequence: TGTGCCAGTAGCTCGACAGGGGTTGACGGGGAGCTGTTTTTT. Together with reference TRBV19 and TRBJ2-2, the CDR3 gives the full variable domain: DGGITQSPKYLFRKEGQNVTLSCEQNLNHDAMYWYRQDPGQGLRLIYYSQIVNDFQKGDIAEGYSVSREKKESFPLTVTSAQKNPTAFYLCASSSTGVDGELFFGEGSRLTVL.

The sample holds one count of this clone. This chain links TRBV15 with TRBJ1-4, with TRBD1 matching 7 bases. CDR1 and CDR2 (germline): LNHNV, YYDKDF (reference sequence). The CDR3 extends over 16 amino acids. Trimming removed 0 bases from V and 3 bases from J; junction bases left unmatched: 4. The CDR3 region has the DNA TGTGCCACCAGCAGAGATCGTACAGGGGCTAATGAAAAACTGTTTTTT. The encoded protein is CATSRDRTGANEKLFF.